Here is one TCR beta chain with its context. These data come from a study of graft-versus-host responses after intestinal transplantation. Study-level background: Every recipient underwent anti-thymocyte globulin induction, then tacrolimus and steroids for two to four years.

The data were produced by immunoSEQ multiplex PCR, yet TCRdb's version contains in-frame clones alone and is incomplete. The data hold about 63,000 clones, with about nine tenths observed a single time. Intraepithelial plus lamina propria lymphocytes were released by processing graft tissue. With 3 bases clipped from V and 3 bases from J, the junction kept 4 bases outside the gene matches. This CDR3 region has 15 residues. Germline V gene sequence: CDR1 KGHSH, CDR2 LQKENI. Sequenced here: ileum tissue, sampled 350 to 400 days after transplant. The clonotype comes from a human patient who received an intestinal transplant, so some T cells may come from the graft donor. This chain links TRBV18 with TRBJ1-5; 8 nucleotides align to TRBD1. Here the CDR3 DNA reads TGTGCCAGCTCACCCGGGACAGGAGTCAATCAGCCCCAGCATTTT. It yields the protein CASSPGTGVNQPQHF.